These 4 T cell receptor beta chains originate from one sample sequenced in a study of CD8 T cells and mutated HIV epitopes. Oligo-dT primers carrying well-specific UMIs primed single-cell cDNA in a Smart-seq2 and MARS-Seq hybrid method. TCR alpha and beta chains were amplified by nested PCR with barcoded chain-specific reverse primers. TCRdb re-called the single-cell sequencing reads through MiXCR, storing one row per CDR3 protein. Here the sample table reports dozens of distinct CDR3 sequences. This material consisted of CD8+ T cells sorted from blood by dual tetramer staining, taken during chronic HIV-1 infection. Subset reported: cells binding both NAE and AE TL10 tetramers (cross-reactive), unstimulated. The receptors derive from a man in his forties or fifties with HIV-1 infection.

The chain links TRBV20-1 to TRBJ1-1, with TRBD1 matching over 9 bases. Germline values: CDR1 DFQATT, CDR2 SNEGSKA (reference sequence). The CDR3 length is 20 residues. After removal of 3 bases from V and 0 bases from J, the junction contained 20 bases not matched to a gene. CDR3 residues: CSASNIVGTGPKKMNTEAFF. The DNA for the CDR3 is TGCAGTGCTAGTAACATTGTGGGGACAGGGCCGAAAAAAATGAACACTGAAGCTTTCTTT.

This clonotype is judged large. The chain recombines TRBV6-1 with TRBJ2-3, with TRBD1 matching 7 bases. V shed 4 bases and J 5 bases; nucleotides not matched to a gene: 6. Germline values: CDR1 MNHNS, CDR2 SASEGT. The CDR3 length is 14 residues. The CDR3 sequence is CASSGQGRRDTQYF. The CDR3 bases are TGTGCCAGCAGTGGACAGGGAAGGCGAGATACGCAGTATTTT.

On this clonotype itself: The conserved phenylalanine or tryptophan normally closing the CDR3 is absent here, so this likely arose from a read error. The chain has TRBV30 and TRBJ1-1; a possible D gene is TRBD1 (6 bases). In germline, CDR1 is GTSNPN, CDR2 SVGIG (reference sequence). V dropped 0 bases and J dropped 7 bases, with 33 bases sitting between them. The CDR3 spans 20 residues. The CDR3 sequence is CAWSVPGLHLERGRYIEAFL. DNA for the CDR3: TGTGCCTGGAGTGTACCCGGACTACACCTCGAACGGGGGCGGTACATTGAAGCTTTCCTT.

The genes are TRBV20-1 and TRBJ2-1; D gene uncertain. The germline gives CDR1 DFQATT, CDR2 SNEGSKA (reference sequence). The CDR3 extends over 13 amino acids. Trimming took 4 bases from V and 7 from J, leaving 14 bases between them. CDR3 bases: TGCAGTGCTAACAAGGGCCGGATGAATGAGCAGTTCTTC. Protein: CSANKGRMNEQFF.